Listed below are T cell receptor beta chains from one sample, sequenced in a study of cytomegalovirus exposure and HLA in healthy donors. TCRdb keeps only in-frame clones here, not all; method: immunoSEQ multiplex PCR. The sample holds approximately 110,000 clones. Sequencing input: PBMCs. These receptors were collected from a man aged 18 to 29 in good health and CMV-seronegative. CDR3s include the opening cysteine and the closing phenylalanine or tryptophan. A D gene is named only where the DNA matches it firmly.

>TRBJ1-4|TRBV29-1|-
CSALDSRNEKLFF
TGCAGCGCATTGGACAGCCGTAATGAAAAACTGTTTTTT
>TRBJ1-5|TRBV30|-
CAWSVTSHNQPQHF
TGTGCCTGGAGTGTAACATCCCACAATCAGCCCCAGCATTTT
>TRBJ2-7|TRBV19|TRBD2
CAILQRGAGEQYF
TGTGCCATACTGCAGCGGGGGGCGGGAGAGCAGTACTTC
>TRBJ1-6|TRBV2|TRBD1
CAGKIGQGANSPLHF
TGTGCCGGGAAGATAGGACAGGGGGCAAACTCACCCCTCCACTTT
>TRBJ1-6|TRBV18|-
CASSPRAANSPPHF
TGTGCCAGCTCACCACGGGCAGCTAATTCACCCCCCCACTTT
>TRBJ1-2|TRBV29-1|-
CSVGDGQRYGYTF
TGCAGCGTTGGGGACGGACAGCGCTATGGCTACACCTTC
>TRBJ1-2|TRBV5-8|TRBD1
CASSLEQGALDYGYTF
TGTGCCAGCAGCTTGGAACAGGGGGCGCTTGACTATGGCTACACCTTC
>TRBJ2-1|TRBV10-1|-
CASSPGTLDLLSSYNEQFF
TGCGCCAGCAGTCCCGGGACACTGGACCTATTAAGCTCCTACAATGAGCAGTTCTTC
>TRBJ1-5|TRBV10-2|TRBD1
CASSQDRGNQPQHF
TGCGCCAGCAGTCAGGACAGGGGGAATCAGCCCCAGCATTTT
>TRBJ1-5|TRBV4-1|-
CASSQVGGQPQHF
TGCGCCAGCAGCCAAGTAGGAGGTCAGCCCCAGCATTTT